Listed here are 23 T cell receptor beta chains from one sample, sequenced in a study of blood T cell repertoires in COVID-19 (dated by TCRdb to between 2020 and 2021). The library relied on the immunoSEQ multiplex PCR assay. In TCRdb, the immuneACCESS table is reduced to in-frame sequences with V and J assigned. These tables do not hold every clone; where another copy was compared, an unresolved V gene accounts for under half, and the others remain unexplained. Present in this sample are 210,000 or so clones, 81% of which were seen just once. Approximately 9% of the sample goes to the ten largest clones. The sample was PBMCs or T cells enriched from blood (not recorded which). The receptors come from a woman aged 45-60 years with acute COVID-19.

The chain combines TRBV6-5 with TRBJ2-5; 8 bases are a match to TRBD1. The V gene's germline CDR1 is MNHEY and CDR2 SVGAGI. Trimming at V came to 5 bases and at J to 4 bases, leaving 6 bases not matched to a gene. The CDR3 is 14 residues long. In DNA, the CDR3 is TGTGCCAGCAGTCTCAGGGGGCGAGGAGAGACCCAGTACTTC. It is translated as CASSLRGRGETQYF.

The chain carries TRBV19 and TRBJ1-1; D is ambiguous. Germline V gene data show CDR1 as LNHDA and CDR2 as SQIVND (reference sequence). CDR3 length equals 13 residues. Trimming took off 3 bases at V and 4 bases at J, with 9 bases between the two ends. Here the CDR3 DNA reads TGTGCCAGTAGTATCCGACTGGGCACTGAAGCTTTCTTT. It yields the protein CASSIRLGTEAFF. Filled out from reference TRBV19 and TRBJ1-1, the complete variable domain reads DGGITQSPKYLFRKEGQNVTLSCEQNLNHDAMYWYRQDPGQGLRLIYYSQIVNDFQKGDIAEGYSVSREKKESFPLTVTSAQKNPTAFYLCASSIRLGTEAFFGQGTRLTVV.

Only a few counts were recorded for this clone. The V call is TRBV5-1, the J call TRBJ1-4, with 7 positions matching TRBD1. The germline gives CDR1 SGHRS, CDR2 YFSETQ. The CDR3 extends over 14 amino acids. The trim removed 5 bases at V and 6 bases at J, leaving 7 bases unmatched. The CDR3 is CASSSGGLDEKLFF. CDR3 sequence (DNA): TGCGCCAGCAGTTCAGGGGGTTTGGATGAAAAACTGTTTTTT.

This clone appeared once. In DNA form, the CDR3 reads TGTGCCAGCACGCCCAGCGGGAGGGCTGGGGAGCAGTTCTTC. Protein: CASTPSGRAGEQFF. The rearrangement joins TRBV25-1 to TRBJ2-1; 10 bases align to TRBD2. Germline V gene lookup returns CDR1 MGHDK and CDR2 SYGVNS. The CDR3 has 14 residues. The ends lost 7 bases at V and 10 bases at J; junction bases unmatched: 10.

The V call is TRBV7-3, the J call TRBJ2-1; D might be TRBD2 (6 bases). CDR1 is SGHTA, CDR2 FQGTGA, per germline. The CDR3 has 17 residues. Trimming pared 6 bases from V and 6 bases from J, leaving 24 bases between. In DNA form, the CDR3 reads TGTGCCAGCAGTCAAGACGGGGTAGCGGCTAGGTCCAATGAGCAGTTCTTC. It translates to CASSQDGVAARSNEQFF.

This clone occurred once. The chain employs TRBV7-2 and TRBJ2-3, with 8 bases identical to TRBD1. Germline CDR1 reads SGHTA; CDR2 reads FQGNSA. The CDR3 spans 18 residues. The V gene end was trimmed by 5 bases and the J gene end by 1 base; junction bases not matched to a gene: 14. CDR3 residues: CASSPAGRGLSRTDTQYF. The CDR3 nucleotides read TGTGCCAGCAGCCCCGCCGGCAGGGGGCTGAGTCGCACAGATACGCAGTATTTT.

The chain is built from TRBV10-3 and TRBJ2-7; TRBD1 agrees at 8 bases. This CDR3 comprises 13 residues. CDR1 and CDR2 from the germline V gene are ENHRY and SYGVKD. V gave up 5 bases and J gave up 2 bases; unmatched junction bases: 2. CDR3 loop: CAISQTGAYEQYF. The CDR3 bases are TGTGCCATCAGTCAGACAGGGGCCTACGAGCAGTACTTC.

The V call is TRBV7-2, the J call TRBJ2-5, with D possibly matching TRBD1 (5 bases). CDR1 is SGHTA and CDR2 is FQGNSA in the germline V gene. V dropped 6 bases and J dropped 5 bases, with 16 bases sitting between them. This CDR3 comprises 14 residues. DNA of the CDR3: TGTGCCAGCAGTAGGGGTGTGGTGCGGGAGACCCAGTACTTC. Translating gives CASSRGVVRETQYF.

Comment on this clone: The identical CDR3 is also encoded by other nucleotide sequences in the sample. The chain links TRBV18 to TRBJ2-7, with 9 bases fitting TRBD1. This CDR3 has 14 amino acids. Germline-derived CDR1 and CDR2 are KGHSH and LQKENI. Trimming took 3 bases from V and 4 from J; bases not matched to a gene: 4. CDR3 DNA sequence: TGTGCCAGCTCACCGAGACAGGGGGTGTACGAGCAGTACTTC. Protein sequence: CASSPRQGVYEQYF.

V usage is TRBV19 and J usage is TRBJ1-4; TRBD1 aligns across 10 bases. The germline V gene has CDR1 LNHDA and CDR2 SQIVND (reference sequence). Trimming cost V 10 bases and J 8 bases; bases outside gene matches: 7. CDR3 size: 13 residues. The CDR3 spells CATRTGGGEKLFF. The DNA for the CDR3 is TGTGCCACCAGGACAGGGGGAGGAGAAAAACTGTTTTTT.

The rearrangement joins TRBV9 to TRBJ2-1, with a tentative D call TRBD2 (5 bases). The CDR3 contains 14 residues. In germline, CDR1 is SGDLS, CDR2 YYNGEE. V was shortened by 0 bases and J by 8 bases, with 12 bases between the two germline ends. In DNA form, the CDR3 reads TGTGCCAGCAGCGTAGTAGGGAGTTCCTATGAGCAGTTCTTC. Protein product: CASSVVGSSYEQFF.

The J gene is TRBJ1-5, the V gene TRBV19, with D maybe TRBD1 (5 bases). This CDR3 contains 16 residues. The ends were cut back, 5 bases at V and 4 bases at J, with 18 bases in the middle. Germline assignment: CDR1 LNHDA and CDR2 SQIVND (reference sequence). The CDR3 nucleotides read TGTGCCAGTAGTGTCACCTCTTGGGGCTCGAATCAGCCCCAGCATTTT. Amino acid sequence: CASSVTSWGSNQPQHF.

This chain connects TRBV28 to TRBJ1-5; tentative D call: TRBD1 (6 bases). Trimming cost V 5 bases and J 9 bases, with 8 bases left between them. Germline V CDR1 and CDR2: MDHEN, SYDVKM. The CDR3 consists of 11 residues. CDR3 sequence reads: CASSRTVPQHF. In DNA form, the CDR3 reads TGTGCCAGCAGTCGGACAGTGCCCCAGCATTTT.

This clone was recorded a few times. The chain couples TRBV5-1 to TRBJ2-5, with 7 bases matching TRBD1. V lost 2 bases and J lost 2; bases outside the gene matches: 6. The CDR3 runs to 15 residues. Per germline, CDR1 SGHRS and CDR2 YFSETQ. The CDR3 region is CASSLKPGQQETQYF. CDR3 sequence (DNA): TGCGCCAGCAGCTTAAAACCGGGACAGCAAGAGACCCAGTACTTC.

The chain has TRBV7-6 and TRBJ1-4; TRBD1 might be the D (5 bases). V dropped 5 bases and J dropped 5 bases, with 15 bases sitting between them. There are 15 residues in the CDR3. Germline lookup yields CDR1 SGHVS and CDR2 FNYEAQ. This chain's CDR3 is CASSPLGGANEKLFF. The DNA of the CDR3 is TGTGCCAGCAGCCCCCTTGGTGGGGCGAATGAAAAACTGTTTTTT.

The chain links TRBV5-1 to TRBJ2-2; 10 bases line up with TRBD1. With 3 bases clipped from V and 4 bases from J, the junction kept 6 bases outside the gene matches. The CDR3 runs to 16 residues. Looked up from germline, CDR1 is SGHRS and CDR2 is YFSETQ. The CDR3 sequence: CASSSTGTGATGELFF. The CDR3 nucleotides read TGCGCCAGCAGCTCCACCGGGACAGGGGCCACCGGGGAGCTGTTTTTT.

This chain connects TRBV7-2 to TRBJ1-5, with 8 bases that match TRBD1. The length of the CDR3 is 17 residues. Germline CDR1 is SGHTA and CDR2 is FQGNSA. Unmatched junction bases numbered 14, after V lost 5 bases and J lost 5 bases. The CDR3 loop is CASSGIPGGAYYQPQHF. CDR3 bases: TGTGCCAGCAGCGGAATCCCAGGGGGCGCGTATTATCAGCCCCAGCATTTT.

The chain employs TRBV3-1 (or the pseudogene TRBV3-2) and TRBJ2-1; 8 nucleotides align to TRBD2. With 8 bases clipped from V and 3 bases from J, the junction kept 6 bases outside the gene matches. Germline V gene sequence: CDR1 LGHDT, CDR2 YNNKEL (reference sequence). This CDR3 comprises 14 residues. CDR3 sequence: CASESGSFYNEQFF. CDR3 in DNA: TGTGCCAGCGAGAGCGGGAGTTTCTACAATGAGCAGTTCTTC.

The chain links TRBV19 to TRBJ1-4; the match to TRBD1 covers 9 bases. V lost 3 bases, J lost 7 bases, and 6 bases stayed unmatched. In germline, CDR1 is LNHDA, CDR2 SQIVND (reference sequence). This CDR3 spans 15 amino acids. Written as DNA, the CDR3 is TGTGCCAGTAGTATTCCAAGGACAGGGGTTGAAAAACTGTTTTTT. Encoded protein: CASSIPRTGVEKLFF.

The sample holds one count of this clone. The chain has TRBV14 and TRBJ2-2, with 9 nucleotides matching TRBD1. Trimming took 4 bases from V and 4 from J; bases not matched to a gene: 7. The CDR3 covers 16 residues. The germline V gene has CDR1 SGHDN and CDR2 FVKESK. CDR3 sequence: CASSRNRGLSTGELFF. The CDR3 coding sequence is TGTGCCAGCAGCCGTAACAGGGGGCTTAGCACCGGGGAGCTGTTTTTT.

This chain joins TRBV7-2 and TRBJ2-2, with 7 bases fitting TRBD1. This CDR3 comprises 16 residues. V gave up 3 bases and J gave up 1 base; unmatched junction bases: 5. Germline values: CDR1 SGHTA, CDR2 FQGNSA. For the CDR3, the DNA is TGTGCCAGCAGCTTCTGGACAGGAGGGAACACCGGGGAGCTGTTTTTT. This sequence encodes CASSFWTGGNTGELFF. The entire variable domain, with the rest obtained from reference TRBV7-2 and TRBJ2-2, is as follows: GAGVSQSPSNKVTEKGKDVELRCDPISGHTALYWYRQSLGQGLEFLIYFQGNSAPDKSGLPSDRFSAERTGGSVSTLTIQRTQQEDSAVYLCASSFWTGGNTGELFFGEGSRLTVL.

The chain couples TRBV7-2 to TRBJ1-6; D is possibly TRBD1 (5 bases). Germline V gene data show CDR1 as SGHTA and CDR2 as FQGNSA. Trimming took 5 bases from V and 10 from J, leaving 18 bases between them. CDR3 size: 15 residues. CDR3 in DNA: TGTGCCAGCAGCACCATCTGGCAGGGAGGGTCACCCCTCCACTTT. The encoded protein is CASSTIWQGGSPLHF. Variable domain in full (rest from reference TRBV7-2 and TRBJ1-6): GAGVSQSPSNKVTEKGKDVELRCDPISGHTALYWYRQSLGQGLEFLIYFQGNSAPDKSGLPSDRFSAERTGGSVSTLTIQRTQQEDSAVYLCASSTIWQGGSPLHFGNGTRLTVT.

The chain couples TRBV10-2 to TRBJ1-1; no firm D call. Germline-derived CDR1 and CDR2 are WSHSY and SAAADI. The CDR3 sequence is 14 residues long. Trimming removed 0 bases at V and 10 bases at J, with 15 bases between. CDR3 bases: TGCGCCAGCAGTGAGTCGGACTCGGGGAAGGGAGCTTTCTTT. Residues: CASSESDSGKGAFF.